One sample yielded the 13 T cell receptor beta chains listed below, sequenced in a study of T cells after yellow fever vaccination. TCRdb itself ran the 5' RACE reads through MiXCR, one entry per CDR3 protein. The table has some 300,000 distinct CDR3 sequences, roughly 10% seen once; the top ten hold about 3%. This sample comprised CD4+ T cells sorted from PBMCs, obtained 45 days after the yellow fever booster vaccination. These receptors were obtained from a man aged 18 to 30 who received the YFV17D yellow fever vaccine.

The rearrangement joins TRBV7-9 to TRBJ2-1; D unclear. Trimming cost V 3 bases and J 8 bases, with 8 bases left between them. The CDR3 totals 12 residues. Germline CDR1 is SEHNR and CDR2 is FQNEAQ (reference sequence). The CDR3 protein is CASSFSIDEQFF. As DNA, the CDR3 is TGTGCCAGCAGCTTCTCCATAGATGAGCAGTTCTTC.

This clonotype was counted ten times or more. The rearrangement joins TRBV19 to TRBJ1-5, with 12 bases identical to TRBD1. There are 15 residues in the CDR3. The germline gives CDR1 LNHDA, CDR2 SQIVND (reference sequence). Losses at the gene ends were 3 bases for V and 8 bases for J; bases not matched to a gene: 5. CDR3 sequence reads: CASSMGTGGAEPQHF. The CDR3 nucleotides are TGTGCCAGTAGTATGGGGACAGGGGGCGCGGAGCCCCAGCATTTT.

This clonotype was observed at least ten times. The J gene is TRBJ1-2, the V gene TRBV6-2 or TRBV6-3; 8 nucleotides line up with TRBD1. CDR1 MNHEY and CDR2 SVGEGT come from the germline V gene. This CDR3 is 12 amino acids long. With V trimmed by 11 bases and J by 5 bases, 7 bases remained unmatched. The CDR3 here is CAVLRTGYGYTF. CDR3 sequence (DNA): TGTGCCGTACTCCGGACAGGGTATGGCTACACCTTC.

This clonotype has only a few counts. CDR3 in amino acids: CASTRPGGGRQPQHF. CDR3 sequence (DNA): TGTGCCAGCACCAGACCCGGAGGGGGACGTCAGCCCCAGCATTTT. The rearrangement links TRBV6-2 or TRBV6-3 to TRBJ1-5; a weak D match, TRBD1 (6 bases). CDR1 is MNHEY and CDR2 is SVGEGT in the germline V gene. Trimming left V 7 bases short and J 6 bases short, with 19 bases between. CDR3 length equals 15 residues.

This clonotype appeared many times. The chain combines TRBV4-2 with TRBJ1-1, with D possibly matching TRBD1 (5 bases). In germline, CDR1 is LGHNA, CDR2 YNFKEQ. CDR3 length equals 15 residues. Trimming removed 1 base from V and 5 bases from J, with 14 bases in between. This CDR3 reads CASSQGFAGGTEAFF. The CDR3 region has the DNA TGTGCCAGCAGCCAAGGTTTTGCGGGGGGGACTGAAGCTTTCTTT.

This clonotype appeared a few times. The chain has TRBV10-3 and TRBJ1-2; D gene uncertain. The CDR3 extends over 13 amino acids. Trimming took 6 bases from V and 8 from J, leaving 16 bases between them. Germline V gene sequence: CDR1 ENHRY, CDR2 SYGVKD. The CDR3 sequence is CAISGQTTTGYTF. CDR3 DNA sequence: TGTGCCATCAGCGGGCAGACCACTACCGGCTACACCTTC.

This clonotype was counted a few times. The chain links TRBV27 to TRBJ2-7; D ambiguous. Germline CDR1 is MNHEY and CDR2 is SMNVEV (reference sequence). This CDR3 spans 14 amino acids. V was trimmed by 8 bases and J by 2 bases, leaving 16 bases between them. The CDR3, as DNA: TGTGCCAGCCGTGAGTCCAGCCAGGCCTACGAGCAGTACTTC. Its translation: CASRESSQAYEQYF.

In DNA form, the CDR3 reads TGTGCCAGCAGTTTGGTTATGACGGCGGGCGAGCAGTACTTC. The encoded protein is CASSLVMTAGEQYF. The gene calls are TRBV28 and TRBJ2-7; D possibly corresponds to TRBD2 (5 bases). The CDR3 runs 14 residues. From germline, CDR1 is MDHEN and CDR2 SYDVKM. Trimming removed 3 bases from V and 6 bases from J, with 15 bases in between.

This clonotype showed up just a few times. The chain recombines TRBV13 with TRBJ2-3; 7 bases agree with TRBD2. Germline CDR1 and CDR2: PRHDT and FYEKMQ (reference sequence). Germline trimming cut 2 bases from V and 4 bases from J; bases unmatched to any gene: 9. This CDR3 has 16 residues. CDR3 sequence reads: CASSLRRTSYADTQYF. CDR3 sequence (DNA): TGTGCCAGCAGCTTAAGGAGGACTAGTTACGCAGATACGCAGTATTTT.

The chain combines TRBV9 with TRBJ1-4; D not certain. Germline CDR1 SGDLS, CDR2 YYNGEE. The ends were cut back, 0 bases at V and 4 bases at J, with 7 bases in the middle. This CDR3 region has 14 residues. CDR3 region: CASSVDPINEKLFF. CDR3 in DNA: TGTGCCAGCAGCGTAGACCCTATTAATGAAAAACTGTTTTTT.

This sequence joins TRBV7-2 and TRBJ2-3, with D maybe TRBD2 (5 bases). Germline values: CDR1 SGHTA, CDR2 FQGNSA. There are 16 residues in the CDR3. V was shortened by 6 bases and J by 4 bases, with 20 bases between the two germline ends. The DNA of the CDR3 is TGTGCCAGCAGGCCCCAGGCGGGCGCGCAGGCAGATACGCAGTATTTT. This sequence encodes CASRPQAGAQADTQYF.

The J gene is TRBJ2-7, the V gene TRBV28, with D tentatively TRBD1 (6 bases). The CDR3 consists of 11 residues. V was trimmed by 8 bases and J by 4 bases, leaving 9 bases between them. Per germline, CDR1 MDHEN and CDR2 SYDVKM. CDR3 DNA: TGTGCCAGCGGACAGCTTTACGAGCAGTACGTC. It translates to CASGQLYEQYV.

This rearrangement joins TRBV18 to TRBJ1-6; D unresolved. The CDR3 is 14 residues long. V was cut by 5 bases and J by 4 bases, with 9 bases left in between. The germline V gene has CDR1 KGHSH and CDR2 LQKENI. CDR3 residues: CASSWEMYNSPLHF. In DNA form, the CDR3 reads TGTGCCAGCTCATGGGAGATGTATAATTCACCCCTCCACTTT.